Shown below are 13 T cell receptor beta chains from a single sample sequenced in a study of shared clonotypes between healthy human individuals. Sequencing was performed with immunoSEQ multiplex PCR; in TCRdb, only in-frame clones are kept and a portion is missing. The data hold just over 2,000,000 clones, with roughly 96% observed a single time. Sequenced material: naive CD4+ T cells sorted from blood. Subset here: CD45RA+ positively selected. Every receptor here comes from a man younger than 35 in good health.

V and J are TRBV5-1 and TRBJ2-5; D is perhaps TRBD1 (7 bases). Between the trimmed V and J ends, which lost 4 bases and 7 bases, there was a span of 17 bases. CDR3 size: 14 residues. CDR1 and CDR2 from the germline V gene are SGHRS and YFSETQ. CDR3 coding DNA: TGCGCCAGCAGCCCCGGGGAGCAGGGGGGGACCCAGTACTTC. Its translation: CASSPGEQGGTQYF.

As regards this clone: This same CDR3 is encoded by further DNA sequences in the sample. The chain carries TRBV28 and TRBJ1-1, with 9 bases that match TRBD1. Trimming removed 5 bases from V and 4 bases from J; junction bases left unmatched: 2. Germline CDR1 reads MDHEN; CDR2 reads SYDVKM. CDR3 length: 13 amino acids. The CDR3 DNA follows: TGTGCCAGCAGTACAGGGGGCCGCACTGAAGCTTTCTTT. Residues: CASSTGGRTEAFF.

The chain joins TRBV2 to TRBJ2-5; the D gene is possibly TRBD1 (5 bases). This CDR3 is 12 amino acids long. The V and J ends lost 4 bases and 5 bases respectively, with 8 bases between them. The germline CDR1 and CDR2 sequences are SNHLY and FYNNEI. The CDR3 bases are TGTGCCAGCAGTGGACAGACGGAGACCCAGTACTTC. Protein sequence: CASSGQTETQYF.

The chain recombines TRBV11-2 with TRBJ2-7; the D is unclear. Germline assignment: CDR1 SGHAT and CDR2 FQNNGV. Trimming left V 5 bases short and J 5 bases short, with 13 bases between. The CDR3 consists of 13 residues. The DNA of the CDR3 is TGTGCCAGCAGCCCCAAAGAACTCCACGAGCAGTACTTC. It codes for CASSPKELHEQYF.

This rearrangement joins TRBV29-1 to TRBJ1-6; D remains ambiguous. The CDR3 totals 14 residues. Germline assignment: CDR1 SQVTM and CDR2 ANQGSEA. V dropped 0 bases and J dropped 1 base, with 4 bases sitting between them. The CDR3 DNA reads as TGCAGCGTTGAAGATATTTCCTATAATTCACCCCTCCACTTT. Its translation: CSVEDISYNSPLHF.

V usage is TRBV5-1 and J usage is TRBJ1-2; D remains unclear. Germline CDR1 is SGHRS and CDR2 is YFSETQ. The CDR3 length is 13 residues. Trimming removed 3 bases at V and 4 bases at J, with 10 bases between. The DNA of the CDR3 is TGCGCCAGCAGCTCCGGACGGCTCTATGGCTACACCTTC. Residues: CASSSGRLYGYTF. The full variable domain, completed using reference TRBV5-1 and TRBJ1-2, is KAGVTQTPRYLIKTRGQQVTLSCSPISGHRSVSWYQQTPGQGLQFLFEYFSETQRNKGNFPGRFSGRQFSNSRSEMNVSTLELGDSALYLCASSSGRLYGYTFGSGTRLTVV.

On this clone itself: Other DNA sequences in this specimen translate into the identical CDR3. The chain couples TRBV6-5 to TRBJ1-1; 8 nucleotides line up with TRBD1. V gave up 5 bases and J gave up 1 base; unmatched junction bases: 3. CDR1 MNHEY and CDR2 SVGAGI come from the germline V gene. CDR3 size: 14 residues. CDR3 amino acids: CASSRTGQNTEAFF. DNA for the CDR3: TGTGCCAGCAGTCGGACAGGGCAGAACACTGAAGCTTTCTTT.

This clone appeared a single time. This chain connects TRBV27 to TRBJ1-6; D is perhaps TRBD1 (6 bases). Germline V gene lookup returns CDR1 MNHEY and CDR2 SMNVEV (reference sequence). CDR3 length: 15 amino acids. V lost 4 bases and J lost 5, with 12 bases in between. The CDR3 loop is CASSWGRGDNSPLHF. CDR3 nucleotide sequence: TGTGCCAGCAGTTGGGGCAGGGGTGATAATTCACCCCTCCACTTT.

The chain carries TRBV13 and TRBJ2-4; the D gene is possibly TRBD2 (5 bases). With 4 bases removed from V and 3 bases from J, the gap between germline ends came to 19 bases. This CDR3 has 17 amino acids. CDR1 and CDR2 (germline): PRHDT, FYEKMQ (reference sequence). In DNA form, the CDR3 reads TGTGCCAGCAGCTCCAGATCGAGCGGAAGAGTCAAAAACATTCAGTACTTC. This codes for CASSSRSSGRVKNIQYF.

This clone was observed once. V usage is TRBV4-2 and J usage is TRBJ2-1; TRBD2 agrees at 7 bases. The CDR3 is 16 amino acids. V lost 3 bases and J lost 6; bases outside the gene matches: 11. Germline CDR1 reads LGHNA; CDR2 reads YNFKEQ. The CDR3 region is CASSQTAVGEGNEQFF. In DNA, the CDR3 is TGTGCCAGCAGCCAGACTGCCGTGGGGGAGGGCAATGAGCAGTTCTTC.

V usage is TRBV2 and J usage is TRBJ2-1; a weak D match, TRBD1 (6 bases). Germline V gene data show CDR1 as SNHLY and CDR2 as FYNNEI. The CDR3 totals 14 residues. With 1 base removed from V and 6 bases from J, the gap between germline ends came to 10 bases. The CDR3 sequence: CASSEGVGGNEQFF. CDR3 DNA sequence: TGTGCCAGCAGTGAAGGGGTAGGGGGCAATGAGCAGTTCTTC.

Concerning this clone: Other DNA sequences in this specimen translate into the identical CDR3. The CDR3 DNA reads as TGTGCCAGCAGCTTGGGGACAGGGGGCCAAGAGACCCAGTACTTC. Encoded protein: CASSLGTGGQETQYF. V and J are TRBV5-4 and TRBJ2-5; 10 bases agree with TRBD1. Trimming cost V 0 bases and J 1 base; bases outside gene matches: 0. Germline CDR1 SGHNT, CDR2 YYREEE (reference sequence). CDR3 size: 15 residues.

The chain uses TRBV29-1 and TRBJ2-1; a weak D match, TRBD2 (5 bases). V lost 8 bases, J lost 7 bases, and 12 bases lay in between. The CDR3 sequence is 11 residues long. Germline CDR1 SQVTM, CDR2 ANQGSEA. The CDR3 DNA sequence: TGCAGCTTCGGCCCGGGGAATGAGCAGTTCTTC. Translation: CSFGPGNEQFF.